Below are 2 T cell receptor beta chains sequenced from a single sample in a study of blood T cell repertoires in COVID-19. Profiled with immunoSEQ multiplex PCR; TCRdb holds only in-frame clones, not every one. The data contain some 230,000 clones, roughly 85% of them singletons. The source material was peripheral blood. All receptors derive from a man younger than 40 who had recovered from COVID-19.

The chain employs TRBV19 and TRBJ2-3; possible D gene TRBD1, 5 bases. This CDR3 spans 15 amino acids. Per germline, CDR1 LNHDA and CDR2 SQIVND (reference sequence). The V and J ends lost 6 bases and 4 bases respectively, with 17 bases between them. DNA of the CDR3: TGTGCCAGTAGCAAGGGGTTGGCAGGGCCAGATACGCAGTATTTT. Encoded protein: CASSKGLAGPDTQYF.

This clone was seen a few times. The V and J genes are TRBV27 and TRBJ1-6; D gene unclear. This CDR3 has 15 amino acids. Germline V gene data show CDR1 as MNHEY and CDR2 as SMNVEV (reference sequence). Trimming shortened V by 9 bases and J by 4 bases, and 16 bases separated the two germline ends. As DNA, the CDR3 is TGTGCCAGTCAAAGTGGGTCGGGGTATAATTCACCCCTCCACTTT. This gives the protein CASQSGSGYNSPLHF.